Described below is a single T cell receptor beta chain sequence and its context. These data originate in a study of blood T cell repertoires in COVID-19. Across the study: PBMCs, B-cell-depleted T cells, or T cells provided the cDNA or gDNA that made up the material.

CDR1 SGHRS and CDR2 YFSETQ come from the germline V gene. V dropped 4 bases and J dropped 7 bases, with 14 bases sitting between them. CDR3 length: 14 residues. In the original workflow: Nucleated cell counts were estimated from reference gene primer amplification. The method was immunoSEQ multiplex PCR; TCRdb's version includes in-frame clones alone and lacks a portion of them. V, J and clone size were drawn from that table, and D and trimming were deduced from the DNA. Of 81,000 or so clones in the sample, approximately 85% were seen once. Sequenced: peripheral blood. The chain carries TRBV5-1 and TRBJ1-4; D remains unclear. The receptor was isolated from a man between 45 and 60 years old with active COVID-19. CDR3 loop: CASSRDGEGEKLFF. The CDR3 region has the DNA TGCGCCAGCAGCCGAGACGGAGAGGGTGAAAAACTGTTTTTT.